One and the same sample provided the 10 T cell receptor beta chains below, sequenced in a study of cytomegalovirus exposure and HLA in healthy donors. The PCR made use of 60 Vbeta and 13 Jbeta primers. Some clones are missing from TCRdb's copy, which holds only in-frame ones; the method was immunoSEQ multiplex PCR. The table shows more than 95,000 clones, with around 76% occurring only once. Sample: PBMCs. The receptors were sampled from a middle-aged man in good health and CMV-seropositive.

This clone was observed a handful of times. V is TRBV7-3 and J is TRBJ2-1; perhaps TRBD1 as D (5 bases). V lost 9 bases and J 8 bases, leaving 11 bases between the germline ends. The CDR3 runs 11 residues. The germline gives CDR1 SGHTA, CDR2 FQGTGA. CDR3 region: CASGQGDEQFF. CDR3 coding DNA: TGTGCCAGTGGTCAGGGCGATGAGCAGTTCTTC.

J is TRBJ2-3 and V is TRBV4-3; D might be TRBD2 (6 bases). The CDR3 extends over 16 amino acids. In germline, CDR1 is LGHNA, CDR2 YSLEER. V shed 0 bases and J shed 4 bases, with 14 bases lying between them. The CDR3 sequence is CASSQDGGFGADTQYF. The CDR3 region has the DNA TGCGCCAGCAGCCAAGATGGGGGGTTTGGCGCAGATACGCAGTATTTT.

V is TRBV29-1 and J is TRBJ2-5; weak D call: TRBD2 (6 bases). CDR1 and CDR2 from the germline V gene are SQVTM and ANQGSEA. The V end lost 7 bases, the J end lost 3 bases, and 9 bases lay between the germline ends. The CDR3 runs 11 residues. This CDR3 reads CSALAKETQYF. The DNA for the CDR3 is TGCAGCGCTCTAGCGAAAGAGACCCAGTACTTC.

This clone was observed a single time. The rearrangement uses TRBV28 and TRBJ2-7; 7 bases agree with TRBD1. Germline V CDR1 and CDR2: MDHEN, SYDVKM. The CDR3 has 13 residues. V was clipped by 4 bases and J by 8 bases; unmatched bases: 8. The CDR3 DNA reads TGTGCCAGCAGTTCAGGGGGAATTGTGCAGCAGTACTTC. This translates into CASSSGGIVQQYF.

This clone was detected a few times. V is TRBV6-5 and J is TRBJ1-1, with D maybe TRBD1 (6 bases). The ends were cut back, 3 bases at V and 3 bases at J, with 14 bases in the middle. The CDR3 covers 15 residues. CDR1 MNHEY and CDR2 SVGAGI come from the germline V gene. CDR3 sequence: CASSYLQGKDTEAFF. The CDR3 DNA reads TGTGCCAGCAGTTATTTACAGGGTAAGGACACTGAAGCTTTCTTT.

The chain links TRBV2 to TRBJ2-7; the match to TRBD2 covers 8 bases. The J segment lost 3 bases and the V segment lost 2 bases, leaving 9 bases of the junction unmatched. This CDR3 is 16 amino acids long. Germline V gene lookup returns CDR1 SNHLY and CDR2 FYNNEI. The CDR3 DNA reads TGTGCCAGCAGTGAAAGGAGCGGGAGCATGGACTACGAGCAGTACTTC. It specifies CASSERSGSMDYEQYF.

The chain links TRBV7-2 to TRBJ1-1; 8 nucleotides align to TRBD1. With V trimmed by 1 base and J by 2 bases, 3 bases remained unmatched. Germline loops: CDR1 SGHTA, CDR2 FQGNSA. The CDR3 contains 15 residues. The CDR3 DNA sequence: TGTGCCAGCAGCTTAGGGGACAGGAGAAACACTGAAGCTTTCTTT. It is translated as CASSLGDRRNTEAFF.

The chain is built from TRBV27 and TRBJ1-2; no reliable D call. The length of the CDR3 is 15 residues. Germline V lookup: CDR1 MNHEY, CDR2 SMNVEV (reference sequence). V lost 4 bases and J lost 4, with 16 bases in between. The CDR3 spells CASSSIGEFSYGYTF. The CDR3 coding sequence is TGTGCCAGCAGTTCCATCGGGGAATTTTCCTATGGCTACACCTTC.

This sequence joins TRBV28 and TRBJ1-1; D is unresolved. The V gene's germline CDR1 is MDHEN and CDR2 SYDVKM. V was trimmed by 6 bases and J by 4 bases, leaving 21 bases between them. The CDR3 consists of 16 residues. The CDR3 is CASSRTRVSGSTEAFF. CDR3 nucleotide sequence: TGTGCCAGCAGCCGTACTCGGGTATCCGGCAGCACTGAAGCTTTCTTT.

The V call is TRBV20-1, the J call TRBJ2-7, with a weak D call TRBD1 (6 bases). The ends were cut back, 8 bases at V and 4 bases at J, with 9 bases in the middle. The CDR3 is made up of 10 amino acids. The germline V gene has CDR1 DFQATT and CDR2 SNEGSKA (reference sequence). Here the CDR3 reads CSWGRYEQYF. In DNA form, the CDR3 reads TGCAGTTGGGGGCGGTACGAGCAGTACTTC.